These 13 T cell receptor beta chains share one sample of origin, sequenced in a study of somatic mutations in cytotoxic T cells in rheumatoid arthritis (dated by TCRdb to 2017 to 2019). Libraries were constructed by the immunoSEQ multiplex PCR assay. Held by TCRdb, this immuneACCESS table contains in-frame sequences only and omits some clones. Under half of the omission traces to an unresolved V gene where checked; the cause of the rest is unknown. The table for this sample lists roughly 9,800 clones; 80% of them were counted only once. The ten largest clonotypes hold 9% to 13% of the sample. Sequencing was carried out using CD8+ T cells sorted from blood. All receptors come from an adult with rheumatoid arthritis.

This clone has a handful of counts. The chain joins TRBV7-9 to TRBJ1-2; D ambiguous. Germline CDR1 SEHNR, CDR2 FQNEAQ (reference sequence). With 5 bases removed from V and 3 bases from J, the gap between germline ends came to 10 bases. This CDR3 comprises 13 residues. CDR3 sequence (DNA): TGTGCCAGCAGCCCAAGGAGGGACTATGGCTACACCTTC. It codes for CASSPRRDYGYTF.

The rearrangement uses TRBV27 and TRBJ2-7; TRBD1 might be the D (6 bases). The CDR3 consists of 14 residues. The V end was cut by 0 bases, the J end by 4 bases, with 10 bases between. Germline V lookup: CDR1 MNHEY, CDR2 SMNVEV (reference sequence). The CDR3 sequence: CASSLSYREYEQYF. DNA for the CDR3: TGTGCCAGCAGTTTATCGTACAGGGAGTACGAGCAGTACTTC.

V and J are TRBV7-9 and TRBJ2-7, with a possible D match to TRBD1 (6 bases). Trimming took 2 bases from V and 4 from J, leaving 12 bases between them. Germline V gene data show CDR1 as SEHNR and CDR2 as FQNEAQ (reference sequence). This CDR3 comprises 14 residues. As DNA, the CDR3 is TGTGCCAGCAGCTTACTCAGGGGACCTTACGAGCAGTACTTC. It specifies CASSLLRGPYEQYF.

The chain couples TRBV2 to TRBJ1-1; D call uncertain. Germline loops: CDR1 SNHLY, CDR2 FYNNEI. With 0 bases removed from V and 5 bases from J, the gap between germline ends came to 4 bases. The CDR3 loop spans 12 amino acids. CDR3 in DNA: TGTGCCAGCAGTGAAGCCCTGACTGAAGCTTTCTTT. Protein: CASSEALTEAFF.

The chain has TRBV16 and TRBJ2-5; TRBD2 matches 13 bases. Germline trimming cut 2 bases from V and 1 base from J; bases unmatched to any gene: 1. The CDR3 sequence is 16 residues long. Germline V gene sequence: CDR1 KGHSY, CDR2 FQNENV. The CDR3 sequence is CASSQGLAGAQETQYF. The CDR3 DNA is TGTGCCAGCAGCCAAGGACTAGCGGGGGCCCAAGAGACCCAGTACTTC. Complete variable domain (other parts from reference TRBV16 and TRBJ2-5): GEEVAQTPKHLVRGEGQKAKLYCAPIKGHSYVFWYQQVLKNEFKFLISFQNENVFDETGMPKERFSAKCLPNSPCSLEIQATKLEDSAVYFCASSQGLAGAQETQYFGPGTRLLVL.

CDR3 sequence: CASSFVSGGSNQPQHF. The CDR3 coding sequence is TGTGCCAGCAGTTTTGTGTCAGGAGGTAGCAATCAGCCCCAGCATTTT. The V call is TRBV28, the J call TRBJ1-5, with D uncertain. The CDR3 has 16 amino acids. The V gene's germline CDR1 is MDHEN and CDR2 SYDVKM. Between the trimmed V and J ends, which lost 3 bases and 0 bases, there was a span of 12 bases. Drawing the rest from reference TRBV28 and TRBJ1-5, the complete variable domain is DVKVTQSSRYLVKRTGEKVFLECVQDMDHENMFWYRQDPGLGLRLIYFSYDVKMKEKGDIPEGYSVSREKKERFSLILESASTNQTSMYLCASSFVSGGSNQPQHFGDGTRLSIL.

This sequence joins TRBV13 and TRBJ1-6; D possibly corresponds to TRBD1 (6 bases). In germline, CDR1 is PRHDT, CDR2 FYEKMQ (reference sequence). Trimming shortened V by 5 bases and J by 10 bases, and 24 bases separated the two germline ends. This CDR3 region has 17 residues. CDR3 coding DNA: TGTGCCAGCAGCCCACAGGGCTTCACGGGGATAGGGTCACCCCTCCACTTT. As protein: CASSPQGFTGIGSPLHF.

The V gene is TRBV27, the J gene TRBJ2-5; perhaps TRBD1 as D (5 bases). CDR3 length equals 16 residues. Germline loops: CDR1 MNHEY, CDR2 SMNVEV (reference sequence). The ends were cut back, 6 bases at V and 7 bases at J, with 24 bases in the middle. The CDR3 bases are TGTGCCAGCAGCAGCGAATTCCAAACAGGTCAAAGGACCCAGTACTTC. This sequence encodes CASSSEFQTGQRTQYF.

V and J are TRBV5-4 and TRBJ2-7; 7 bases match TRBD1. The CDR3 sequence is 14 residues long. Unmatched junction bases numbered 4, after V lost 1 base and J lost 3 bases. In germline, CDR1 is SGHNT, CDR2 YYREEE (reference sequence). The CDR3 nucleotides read TGTGCCAGCAGCTTGCGGGACAGCCTCTACGAGCAGTACTTC. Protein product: CASSLRDSLYEQYF.

CDR3 DNA: TGTGCCAGCAGCTTGTCGGGCAGGGAGCAGCTCCTCTACGAGCAGTACTTC. It yields the protein CASSLSGREQLLYEQYF. This chain uses TRBV5-6 with TRBJ2-7; D possibly matches TRBD1 or TRBD2 (5 bases each). V dropped 1 base and J dropped 3 bases, with 20 bases sitting between them. This CDR3 has 17 amino acids. Looked up from germline, CDR1 is SGHDT and CDR2 is YYEEEE.

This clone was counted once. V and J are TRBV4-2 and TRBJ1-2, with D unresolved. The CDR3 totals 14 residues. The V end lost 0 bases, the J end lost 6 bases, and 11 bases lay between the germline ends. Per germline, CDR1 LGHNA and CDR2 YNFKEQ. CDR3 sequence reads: CASSQDSDSNGYTF. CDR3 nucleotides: TGTGCCAGCAGCCAAGATAGCGATAGCAATGGCTACACCTTC.

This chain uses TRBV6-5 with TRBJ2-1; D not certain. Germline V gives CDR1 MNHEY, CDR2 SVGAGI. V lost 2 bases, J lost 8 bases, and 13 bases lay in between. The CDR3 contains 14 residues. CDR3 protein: CASSYVYSKDEQFF. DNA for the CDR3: TGTGCCAGCAGTTACGTATACTCGAAGGATGAGCAGTTCTTC.

CDR3: CASSFLGSRSSYNSPLHF. For the CDR3, the DNA is TGTGCCAGCAGTTTTCTTGGGTCTCGGAGCTCCTATAATTCACCCCTCCACTTT. The chain recombines TRBV28 with TRBJ1-6; D remains unclear. The CDR3 is made up of 18 amino acids. V shed 3 bases and J shed 0 bases, with 15 bases lying between them. Per the germline V gene, CDR1 is MDHEN and CDR2 is SYDVKM.